One and the same sample provided the 11 T cell receptor beta chains below, sequenced in a study of read filtering for tumor transcriptome and immune sequencing. The library was built from roughly 400 ng RNA with molecular barcoded adaptors for alpha/delta and beta/gamma chains. TCRdb independently ran MiXCR on the reads; one entry per CDR3 protein. The top ten clones hold about an eighth of a sample with 90,000 to 95,000 distinct CDR3 sequences, roughly 21% of them seen once. Sequencing was carried out using a population of CD138-negative cells sorted from bone marrow. These receptors all come from a donor aged 40 or over with multiple myeloma.

The chain is built from TRBV4-1 and TRBJ2-3; D perhaps matches TRBD2 (5 bases). From germline, CDR1 is MGHRA and CDR2 YSYEKL. CDR3 length equals 15 residues. V lost 0 bases to trimming and J lost 5 bases, with 12 bases between them. For the CDR3, the DNA is TGCGCCAGCAGCCAAGATAGGCTAGCCGGAGATACGCAGTATTTT. It is translated as CASSQDRLAGDTQYF.

This clonotype was detected ten times or more. V usage is TRBV9 and J usage is TRBJ2-1; D is possibly TRBD2 (6 bases). Germline V lookup: CDR1 SGDLS, CDR2 YYNGEE. The CDR3 runs to 17 residues. The V gene lost 1 base and the J gene lost 0 bases, with 14 bases spanning the gap. The CDR3 region has the DNA TGTGCCAGCAGCGTACCCCGTGACGGGAGCTCCTACAATGAGCAGTTCTTC. Translating it yields CASSVPRDGSSYNEQFF.

The chain joins TRBV30 to TRBJ1-5; 7 bases are shared with TRBD1. Losses at the gene ends were 3 bases for V and 3 bases for J; bases not matched to a gene: 2. Germline values: CDR1 GTSNPN, CDR2 SVGIG (reference sequence). The CDR3 is made up of 13 amino acids. For the CDR3, the DNA is TGTGCCTGGAGCAGGGGGTACAATCAGCCCCAGCATTTT. Its protein is CAWSRGYNQPQHF.

Many counts were recorded for this clonotype. The genes are TRBV5-4 and TRBJ2-2; the D gene is possibly TRBD1 (5 bases). Trimming removed 2 bases at V and 1 base at J, with 9 bases between. CDR1 and CDR2 from the germline V gene are SGHNT and YYREEE (reference sequence). This CDR3 comprises 15 residues. CDR3: CASSLAGWNTGELFF. The CDR3 region has the DNA TGTGCCAGCAGCTTAGCAGGGTGGAACACCGGGGAGCTGTTTTTT.

The chain combines TRBV5-1 with TRBJ2-5, with 12 bases matching TRBD1. The CDR3 has 15 residues. Looked up from germline, CDR1 is SGHRS and CDR2 is YFSETQ. J lost 7 bases, V lost 3 bases, and 7 bases had no gene match. The CDR3 loop reads CASSSEPGQGATQYF. In DNA, the CDR3 is TGCGCCAGCAGCTCGGAACCGGGACAGGGGGCGACCCAGTACTTC.

On this clonotype itself: With a much larger clone just one base away, this may be a read error. The rearrangement links TRBV12-3 or TRBV12-4 to TRBJ1-4; D possibly corresponds to TRBD1 (6 bases). The V end was cut by 1 base, the J end by 4 bases, with 7 bases between. CDR3 length equals 14 residues. CDR3 in amino acids: CASSLGDNNEKLFF. CDR3 DNA sequence: TGTGCCAGCAGTTTAGGGGACAATAATGAAAAACTGTTTTTT.

About this clonotype itself: Given a much more abundant clone one base away, this may be a read error. The V call is TRBV20-1, the J call TRBJ2-1, with D perhaps being TRBD1 or TRBD2 (5 bases each). The V and J ends lost 8 bases and 7 bases respectively, with 18 bases between them. Per the germline V gene, CDR1 is DFQATT and CDR2 is SNEGSKA (reference sequence). This CDR3 comprises 13 residues. The CDR3 reads CSTGGGTNNEQFF. CDR3 nucleotides: TGCAGTACGGGTGGGGGAACCAATAATGAGCAGTTCTTC.

This clonotype has more than one count but fewer than ten. J is TRBJ1-1 and V is TRBV2; D perhaps matches TRBD1 (5 bases). Germline CDR1 and CDR2: SNHLY and FYNNEI. V was trimmed by 7 bases and J by 3 bases, leaving 12 bases between them. CDR3 length: 13 amino acids. The CDR3: CASTQGVDTEAFF. The CDR3 DNA is TGTGCCAGCACCCAAGGGGTCGACACTGAAGCTTTCTTT.

This clonotype was counted ten times or more. The chain is built from TRBV2 and TRBJ2-5; D is possibly TRBD1 (6 bases). Germline assignment: CDR1 SNHLY and CDR2 FYNNEI. The CDR3 has 14 amino acids. Trimming took off 7 bases at V and 4 bases at J, with 16 bases between the two ends. Written as DNA, the CDR3 is TGTGCCAGCAACGAAAGGGCCAGGGGAGAGACCCAGTACTTC. Its protein product is CASNERARGETQYF.

As to this clonotype: This may be a read error: a much more frequent sequence differs by one nucleotide. The chain recombines TRBV12-5 with TRBJ2-2, with D unclear. With 3 bases removed from V and 7 bases from J, the gap between germline ends came to 6 bases. Per germline, CDR1 LGHNT and CDR2 FRNRAP. The length of the CDR3 is 12 residues. CDR3 sequence: CASGFSGGELFF. CDR3 sequence (DNA): TGTGCTAGTGGTTTTTCTGGCGGGGAGCTGTTTTTT.

At least ten counts were recorded for this clonotype. This chain connects TRBV20-1 to TRBJ2-5; D not certain. CDR3 size: 13 residues. Germline V gives CDR1 DFQATT, CDR2 SNEGSKA (reference sequence). Between the trimmed V and J ends, which lost 6 bases and 0 bases, there was a span of 11 bases. Here the CDR3 reads CSAVGRHQETQYF. Written as DNA, the CDR3 is TGCAGTGCAGTCGGCAGACACCAAGAGACCCAGTACTTC.